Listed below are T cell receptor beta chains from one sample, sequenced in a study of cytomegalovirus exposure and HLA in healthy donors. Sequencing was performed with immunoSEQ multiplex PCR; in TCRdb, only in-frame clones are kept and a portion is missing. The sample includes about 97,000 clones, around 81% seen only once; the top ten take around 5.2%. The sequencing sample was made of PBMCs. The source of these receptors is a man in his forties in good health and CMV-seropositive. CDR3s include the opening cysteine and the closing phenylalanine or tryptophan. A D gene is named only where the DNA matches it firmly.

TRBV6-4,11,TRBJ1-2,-,TGTGCCAGCAGTGACGGGGCGGGCTACACCTTC,CASSDGAGYTF
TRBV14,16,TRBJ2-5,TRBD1,TGTGCCAGCAGCCAAGTGGGACAGGGGGCAGGAGAGACCCAGTACTTC,CASSQVGQGAGETQYF
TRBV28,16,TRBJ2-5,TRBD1,TGTGCCAGCAGGAACTTACGGGACAGCCCGCAAGAGACCCAGTACTTC,CASRNLRDSPQETQYF
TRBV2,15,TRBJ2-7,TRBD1,TGTGCCAGCACCGAAAGTTGGACAGGGGGCTACGAGCAGTACTTC,CASTESWTGGYEQYF
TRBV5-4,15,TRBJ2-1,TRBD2,TGTGCCAGCAGCCGCCCACTAGCGGGGGGGGATGAGCAGTTCTTC,CASSRPLAGGDEQFF
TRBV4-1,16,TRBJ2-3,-,TGCGCCAGCAGCCACCAGGACAGTTGGGGCACAGATACGCAGTATTTT,CASSHQDSWGTDTQYF
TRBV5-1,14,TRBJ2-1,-,TGCGCCAGCAGCTCCGGCGGGTCTTACAATGAGCAGTTCTTC,CASSSGGSYNEQFF
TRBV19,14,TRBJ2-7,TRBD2,TGTGCCAGTAGTAATAGCGGGGGAGCCTACGAGCAGTACTTC,CASSNSGGAYEQYF
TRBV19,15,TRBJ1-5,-,TGTGCCAGTAGTCCCCAGAGACTGTTGGTCCAGCCCCAGCATTTT,CASSPQRLLVQPQHF
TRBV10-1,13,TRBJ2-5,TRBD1,TGCGCCAGCAGTGAGGGGACAGTCAAGACCCAGTACTTC,CASSEGTVKTQYF
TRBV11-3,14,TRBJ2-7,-,TGTGCCAGCAGCTTAGGTCCAGGCTCCTACGAGCAGTACTTC,CASSLGPGSYEQYF
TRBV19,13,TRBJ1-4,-,TGTGCCAGTAGTATGTGGACAGCGGAAAAACTGTTTTTT,CASSMWTAEKLFF
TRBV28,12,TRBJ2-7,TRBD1,TGTGCCAGCAGTCGGGACAGTCGGGTTCGGTACTTC,CASSRDSRVRYF
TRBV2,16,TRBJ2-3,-,TGTGCCAGCGTGTTACAGGGCCTGACCGGCACAGATACGCAGTATTTT,CASVLQGLTGTDTQYF